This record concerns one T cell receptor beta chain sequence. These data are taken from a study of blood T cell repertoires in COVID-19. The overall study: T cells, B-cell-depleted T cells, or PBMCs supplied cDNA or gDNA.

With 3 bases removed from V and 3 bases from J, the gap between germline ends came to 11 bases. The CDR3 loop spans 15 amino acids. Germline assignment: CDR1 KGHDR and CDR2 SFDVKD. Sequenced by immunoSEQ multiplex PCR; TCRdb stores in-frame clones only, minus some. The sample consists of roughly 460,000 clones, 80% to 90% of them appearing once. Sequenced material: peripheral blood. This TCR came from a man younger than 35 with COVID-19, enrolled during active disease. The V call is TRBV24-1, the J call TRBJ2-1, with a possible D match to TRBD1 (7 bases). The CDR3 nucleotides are TGTGCCACCAGTGATGCGGGACAGAACTACAATGAGCAGTTCTTC. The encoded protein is CATSDAGQNYNEQFF.